This T cell receptor (beta chain) was recorded in a study of STAT3 mutations in large granular lymphocyte leukemia. Study-wide background: Immunosuppressive therapy was given to more than half of T-LGLL patients. Study-wide results and limits: In T-cell large granular lymphocyte leukemia, about half of patients showed multiple immunodominant subclonotypes.

A remark on this clone: The target antigen is unknown.

Produced via immunoSEQ multiplex PCR; TCRdb's table is partial and in-frame only. The table has about 24,000 clones, less than 95% seen once; the top ten hold around 6.4%. The CDR3 covers 14 residues. Trimming removed 3 bases at V and 7 bases at J, with 16 bases between. Germline CDR1 and CDR2: SGHRS and YFSETQ. This chain connects TRBV5-1 to TRBJ2-5; tentatively, D is TRBD1 (7 bases). The clonotype originates from a man between 35 and 55 years old with T-cell large granular lymphocyte leukemia. Some clones in this sample may be carry-over from other donors' samples. The sample taken for sequencing was peripheral blood mononuclear cells. The CDR3 loop reads CASSYTQGRGTQYF. The DNA of the CDR3 is TGCGCCAGCAGCTACACACAGGGGCGGGGGACCCAGTACTTC.